The 12 T cell receptor beta chains below all came from one sample that was sequenced in a study of T cells after yellow fever vaccination (dated by TCRdb to the late 2010s). In the paper's terms, the treatment or condition label means: live attenuated yellow fever vaccine strain. The library was prepared using 5' RACE. Sequencer: Illumina HiSeq 2500. TCRdb trimmed the raw reads at Q25, called clones with MiXCR and kept productive beta chains. Each record represents a unique CDR3 protein, reported with the most common genes and DNA among its rows. Within this sample are under 90,000 distinct CDR3 sequences, with over 6.5% of them counted one time only. About 40% of the sample is in the top ten clones. This sample comprised CD8+ T cells sorted from PBMCs, obtained roughly seven weeks after the first yellow fever vaccination. These receptors all come from a man between 18 and 35 years old who received the YFV17D yellow fever vaccine.

This clonotype was counted many times. The rearrangement joins TRBV5-1 to TRBJ1-1; D gene unclear. The length of the CDR3 is 15 residues. CDR1 is SGHRS and CDR2 is YFSETQ in the germline V gene. The germline V and J ends were trimmed by 1 base and 1 base, with 11 bases remaining between them. The CDR3: CASSLPRSRNTEAFF. The CDR3 nucleotides are TGCGCCAGCAGCTTGCCTAGGTCGAGGAACACTGAAGCTTTCTTT. The full variable domain, rest sourced from reference TRBV5-1 and TRBJ1-1, is KAGVTQTPRYLIKTRGQQVTLSCSPISGHRSVSWYQQTPGQGLQFLFEYFSETQRNKGNFPGRFSGRQFSNSRSEMNVSTLELGDSALYLCASSLPRSRNTEAFFGQGTRLTVV.

This clonotype occurred many times. This chain joins TRBV27 and TRBJ2-3; 7 nucleotides line up with TRBD2. Germline V gene lookup returns CDR1 MNHEY and CDR2 SMNVEV (reference sequence). J gave up 2 bases and V 6 bases, and 8 bases lay outside the gene matches. CDR3 length: 15 amino acids. CDR3 region: CASRGSGPYTDTQYF. CDR3 bases: TGTGCCAGCAGGGGTAGCGGGCCCTACACAGATACGCAGTATTTT.

This clonotype occurred many times. The CDR3 loop is CASSSNLRQGQAGELFF. CDR3 nucleotides: TGTGCCAGCAGCTCAAATCTAAGACAGGGTCAAGCCGGGGAGCTGTTTTTT. The rearrangement uses TRBV11-2 and TRBJ2-2; 7 bases are a match to TRBD1. This CDR3 has 17 amino acids. V shed 4 bases, J shed 6 bases, and the junction held 14 bases outside the gene matches. Per the germline V gene, CDR1 is SGHAT and CDR2 is FQNNGV. The full variable domain, with the rest looked up from reference TRBV11-2 and TRBJ2-2, is EAGVAQSPRYKIIEKRQSVAFWCNPISGHATLYWYQQILGQGPKLLIQFQNNGVVDDSQLPKDRFSAERLKGVDSTLKIQPAKLEDSAVYLCASSSNLRQGQAGELFFGEGSRLTVL.

This clonotype turned up a few times. The V gene is TRBV29-1, the J gene TRBJ1-2; D call uncertain. Trimming cost V 0 bases and J 3 bases, with 11 bases left between them. This CDR3 region has 14 residues. The germline gives CDR1 SQVTM, CDR2 ANQGSEA. In DNA form, the CDR3 reads TGCAGCGTTGAAGATCGTTACGGAGACTATGGCTACACCTTC. Its translation is CSVEDRYGDYGYTF.

At least ten counts were recorded for this clonotype. The gene calls are TRBV12-3 or TRBV12-4 and TRBJ2-5; TRBD2 is a possible D gene (5 bases). The CDR3 consists of 14 residues. Trimming cost V 6 bases and J 7 bases, with 18 bases left between them. The CDR3 protein is CASSPPRTRPTQYF. The CDR3 nucleotides are TGTGCCAGCAGCCCCCCCCGGACTCGACCGACCCAGTACTTC.

A word on this clonotype: One base away lies a much larger clone, so this may be a sequencing read error. The gene calls are TRBV29-1 and TRBJ2-7, with D maybe TRBD1 (6 bases). The germline gives CDR1 SQVTM, CDR2 ANQGSEA. With 3 bases removed from V and 2 bases from J, the gap between germline ends came to 14 bases. There are 14 residues in the CDR3. As DNA, the CDR3 is TGCAGCGTTGACGATGGCAGGGGAACCTACGAGCAGTACTTC. This sequence encodes CSVDDGRGTYEQYF.

The chain couples TRBV30 to TRBJ2-2; D is ambiguous. Between the trimmed V and J ends, which lost 0 bases and 6 bases, there was a span of 2 bases. Germline CDR1 reads GTSNPN; CDR2 reads SVGIG (reference sequence). There are 11 residues in the CDR3. CDR3 protein: CAWSVPGELFF. In nucleotides, the CDR3 is TGTGCCTGGAGTGTACCCGGGGAGCTGTTTTTT.

The chain uses TRBV7-6 and TRBJ2-5; maybe TRBD1 (6 bases). CDR1 is SGHVS, CDR2 FNYEAQ, per germline. The CDR3 runs 17 residues. The ends were cut back, 5 bases at V and 0 bases at J, with 19 bases in the middle. The CDR3, as DNA: TGTGCCAGCAGCACCCGGCTTGGGGGCCCGAACCAAGAGACCCAGTACTTC. Protein product: CASSTRLGGPNQETQYF.

There are many counts of this clonotype. This chain connects TRBV28 to TRBJ1-5, with 7 positions matching TRBD1. The germline V gene has CDR1 MDHEN and CDR2 SYDVKM. The V gene end was trimmed by 6 bases and the J gene end by 3 bases; junction bases not matched to a gene: 5. The CDR3 runs to 14 residues. The CDR3 sequence is CASSKGQYNQPQHF. The CDR3 bases are TGTGCCAGCAGCAAGGGACAGTACAATCAGCCCCAGCATTTT. The full variable domain, completed using reference TRBV28 and TRBJ1-5, is DVKVTQSSRYLVKRTGEKVFLECVQDMDHENMFWYRQDPGLGLRLIYFSYDVKMKEKGDIPEGYSVSREKKERFSLILESASTNQTSMYLCASSKGQYNQPQHFGDGTRLSIL.

This clonotype was counted ten times or more. This sequence joins TRBV5-1 and TRBJ2-2; 7 positions agree with TRBD1. Germline lookup yields CDR1 SGHRS and CDR2 YFSETQ. V trimming: 2 bases; J trimming: 4 bases; junction bases outside the gene matches: 8. The CDR3 has 16 amino acids. This CDR3 is CASSFTQGSGTGELFF. The CDR3 DNA reads as TGCGCCAGCAGCTTTACACAGGGGAGCGGCACCGGGGAGCTGTTTTTT. Full variable domain (remainder filled in from reference TRBV5-1 and TRBJ2-2): KAGVTQTPRYLIKTRGQQVTLSCSPISGHRSVSWYQQTPGQGLQFLFEYFSETQRNKGNFPGRFSGRQFSNSRSEMNVSTLELGDSALYLCASSFTQGSGTGELFFGEGSRLTVL.

There are many counts of this clonotype. The chain employs TRBV15 and TRBJ1-5; TRBD1 matches at 8 bases. Germline trimming cut 0 bases from V and 6 bases from J; bases unmatched to any gene: 4. CDR3 length: 15 residues. Germline lookup yields CDR1 LNHNV and CDR2 YYDKDF (reference sequence). In nucleotides, the CDR3 is TGTGCCACCAGCAGAGACAGGGGGCAAAGTCAGCCCCAGCATTTT. Translation gives CATSRDRGQSQPQHF.

The CDR3 protein is CASSISGGNYNEQFF. As DNA, the CDR3 is TGTGCCAGTAGTATTAGCGGGGGAAACTACAATGAGCAGTTCTTC. The V gene is TRBV19, the J gene TRBJ2-1, with TRBD2 identical over 9 bases. In germline, CDR1 is LNHDA, CDR2 SQIVND (reference sequence). V lost 3 bases, J lost 3 bases, and 3 bases stayed unmatched. CDR3 size: 15 residues.